A selection of T cell receptor beta chains follows, all from one sample in a study of T cells after yellow fever vaccination. One entry per CDR3 protein results from TCRdb running MiXCR on the 5' RACE reads. The profile covers a few hundred thousand distinct CDR3 sequences, with about 10% appearing a single time and about 3.7% taken by the ten largest. The input for sequencing was CD4+ T cells sorted from PBMCs, taken 5 days after the yellow fever booster vaccination. These receptor sequences come from a young man who received the YFV17D yellow fever vaccine. The CDR3 runs from the conserved cysteine through the conserved F or W. The D gene is left open where the match is weak. Expanded clones are given a class, and other clones once, few, many or no size at all.

CDR3aa,CDR3nt,len,abundance,d_gene,j_gene,v_gene
CASSDGNNQPQHF,TGTGCCAGCAGCGACGGAAATAATCAGCCCCAGCATTTT,13,.,.,TRBJ1-5,TRBV9
CASRALAGNENTGELFF,TGTGCCAGCAGGGCGTTGGCCGGGAATGAGAACACCGGGGAGCTGTTTTTT,17,few,.,TRBJ2-2,TRBV27
CASSLGGADTGELFF,TGTGCCAGCAGCTTAGGGGGCGCCGACACCGGGGAGCTGTTTTTT,15,few,.,TRBJ2-2,TRBV7-3
CASSPDHGPGNTIYF,TGTGCCAGCTCACCTGACCACGGACCTGGAAACACCATATATTTT,15,.,.,TRBJ1-3,TRBV18
CASRWANYGYTF,TGTGCCAGCCGGTGGGCGAACTATGGCTACACCTTC,12,.,.,TRBJ1-2,TRBV28
CASSILAGGPGDTQYF,TGTGCCAGTAGTATCTTAGCGGGGGGGCCGGGAGATACGCAGTATTTT,16,few,TRBD2,TRBJ2-3,TRBV19
CASSSGGSDTEAFF,TGTGCCAGCAGTTCCGGGGGCTCGGACACTGAAGCTTTCTTT,14,few,.,TRBJ1-1,TRBV6-2/TRBV6-3
CASSSDLRTDTQYF,TGTGCCAGTTCCAGCGACCTCCGCACAGATACGCAGTATTTT,14,few,.,TRBJ2-3,TRBV18
CASSRQDGSYGYTF,TGTGCCAGCAGCAGGCAGGACGGGAGCTATGGCTACACCTTC,14,.,.,TRBJ1-2,TRBV5-6
CASSSQGYSNQPQHF,TGTGCCAGCAGTTCACAGGGTTATAGCAATCAGCCCCAGCATTTT,15,.,.,TRBJ1-5,TRBV7-2
CASSQPGQGFYEQYF,TGCGCCAGCAGCCAACCCGGACAGGGGTTCTACGAGCAGTACTTC,15,few,TRBD1,TRBJ2-7,TRBV4-1
CASSQESRTASPEQFF,TGCGCCAGCAGCCAAGAGTCGCGGACGGCTTCCCCTGAGCAGTTCTTC,16,.,.,TRBJ2-1,TRBV4-3
CAPPGYGYTF,TGTGCCCCCCCGGGCTATGGCTACACCTTC,10,.,.,TRBJ1-2,TRBV5-3
CASSFTEGWGELFF,TGTGCCAGCAGTTTTACGGAGGGATGGGGGGAGCTGTTTTTT,14,few,.,TRBJ2-2,TRBV12-3/TRBV12-4
CASSYPGGSGNTIYF,TGTGCCAGCAGTTACCCAGGTGGCTCTGGAAACACCATATATTTT,15,few,.,TRBJ1-3,TRBV6-6
CASSQVGDSSVVGTQYF,TGCGCCAGCAGCCAAGTCGGGGACAGCTCCGTAGTGGGGACCCAGTACTTC,17,.,TRBD1,TRBJ2-5,TRBV4-3
CASSPTGGGSGGEKLFF,TGTGCCAGCAGTCCCACGGGGGGGGGATCCGGGGGAGAAAAACTGTTTTTT,17,.,.,TRBJ1-4,TRBV28
CASSMRRGYEQYF,TGCGCCAGCAGCATGCGACGGGGCTACGAGCAGTACTTC,13,many,.,TRBJ2-7,TRBV5-1
CASSYSGTQQYF,TGTGCCAGCAGTTACTCGGGGACGCAACAGTACTTC,12,.,.,TRBJ2-5,TRBV6-5
CASSLTGSGGQTQYF,TGTGCCAGCAGTCTCACCGGGTCTGGGGGACAGACCCAGTACTTC,15,few,.,TRBJ2-5,TRBV6-5
CASSSASSYNEQFF,TGTGCCAGCAGCAGCGCGTCCTCCTACAATGAGCAGTTCTTC,14,.,.,TRBJ2-1,TRBV6-2/TRBV6-3
CASSWGSNIGDTQYF,TGCGCCAGCAGCTGGGGGTCAAACATTGGGGATACGCAGTATTTT,15,few,.,TRBJ2-3,TRBV5-1
CASSWTGLQETQYF,TGCGCCAGCAGCTGGACGGGACTACAAGAGACCCAGTACTTC,14,few,TRBD2,TRBJ2-5,TRBV5-1
CASSFTLNTEAFF,TGTGCCAGCAGCTTCACACTGAACACTGAAGCTTTCTTT,13,few,.,TRBJ1-1,TRBV7-3
CSARVGSNTGELFF,TGCAGTGCTAGAGTCGGATCGAACACCGGGGAGCTGTTTTTT,14,.,.,TRBJ2-2,TRBV20-1
CASSLGPTSVGSQYF,TGTGCCAGCAGCTTAGGCCCGACTAGCGTGGGTTCGCAGTATTTT,15,.,TRBD2,TRBJ2-3,TRBV11-2
CASSQDHRASGVKETQYF,TGCGCCAGCAGCCAAGATCATAGGGCTAGCGGGGTGAAAGAGACCCAGTACTTC,18,.,TRBD2,TRBJ2-5,TRBV4-3
CASSQQFSGNTIYF,TGTGCCAGCAGCCAACAATTCTCTGGAAACACCATATATTTT,14,many,.,TRBJ1-3,TRBV11-2
CASDPKGPYNEQFF,TGTGCCTCGGACCCGAAGGGTCCCTACAATGAGCAGTTCTTC,14,many,.,TRBJ2-1,TRBV6-6
CSARGDLRDEQFF,TGCAGTGCTAGGGGGGACCTTAGGGATGAGCAGTTCTTC,13,once,.,TRBJ2-1,TRBV20-1
CASSPAGGTEAFF,TGTGCCAGCTCACCCGCGGGGGGCACTGAAGCTTTCTTT,13,few,.,TRBJ1-1,TRBV18
CASSRRGGLNEQFF,TGTGCCAGCAGCAGACGGGGGGGGCTCAATGAGCAGTTCTTC,14,few,TRBD2,TRBJ2-1,TRBV7-8
CASSVAHTDTQYF,TGTGCCAGCAGCGTAGCTCACACAGATACGCAGTATTTT,13,few,.,TRBJ2-3,TRBV9
CASSHRGQGFYNEQFF,TGCGCCAGCAGCCACCGCGGACAGGGTTTCTACAATGAGCAGTTCTTC,16,many,TRBD1,TRBJ2-1,TRBV4-1
CASSFRSDTQYF,TGCGCCAGCAGCTTCAGGTCAGATACGCAGTATTTT,12,many,.,TRBJ2-3,TRBV5-1
CASTLAPSTDTQYF,TGTGCCAGCACCTTAGCGCCTAGCACAGATACGCAGTATTTT,14,.,.,TRBJ2-3,TRBV9
CASSEESAGANVLTF,TGTGCCAGCAGCGAAGAATCGGCAGGGGCCAACGTCCTGACTTTC,15,few,.,TRBJ2-6,TRBV6-1
CASSVTGNQETQYF,TGTGCCAGCAGCGTGACAGGGAACCAAGAGACCCAGTACTTC,14,few,TRBD1,TRBJ2-5,TRBV5-4